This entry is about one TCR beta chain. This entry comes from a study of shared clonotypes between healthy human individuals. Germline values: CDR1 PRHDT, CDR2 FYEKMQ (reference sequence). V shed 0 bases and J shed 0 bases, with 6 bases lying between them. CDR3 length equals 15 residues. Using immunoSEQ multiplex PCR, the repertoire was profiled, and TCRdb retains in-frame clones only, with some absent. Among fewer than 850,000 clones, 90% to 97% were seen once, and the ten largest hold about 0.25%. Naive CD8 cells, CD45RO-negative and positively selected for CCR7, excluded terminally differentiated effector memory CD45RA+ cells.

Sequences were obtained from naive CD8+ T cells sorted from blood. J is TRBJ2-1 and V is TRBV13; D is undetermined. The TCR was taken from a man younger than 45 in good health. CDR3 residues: CASSLGKSSYNEQFF. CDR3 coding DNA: TGTGCCAGCAGCTTAGGTAAGAGCTCCTACAATGAGCAGTTCTTC.